Detailed here is one T cell receptor (beta chain). This clonotype was counted once. It has no known antigen specificity. The input lacks base qualities; no much larger clone sits a single base away. The data were taken from a study of blood T cells in healthy people across ages (dated by TCRdb to between 2014 and 2017). A note on the overall study: In model experiments, template switching captured about one uniquely barcoded TCR beta cDNA molecule for every two T cells. Donors of different ages were randomly distributed across sequencing lanes to avoid experimental bias. For two donors (one aged 18 to 30 and one aged 80 or older), the study analyzed two additional independent replicas of 1 million unique cDNA reads from the same blood draw. The study measured age-related changes in TCR beta repertoire diversity using deep sequencing normalized with unique cDNA molecular identifiers. The donors were split into four age groups: young (average about 15 years), middle-aged (39), aged (over 55) and long-lived (under 85). General findings and caveats noted by the study authors: A strong correlation was found between observed TCR beta diversity and the percentage of naive T cells measured by flow cytometry. Conclusive comparison of naive and antigen-experienced compartments was prevented by the profiling of bulk unsorted PBMCs. Compared with the aged group, the long-lived group had more naive CD4+ T cells, fewer expanded clones and increased TCR diversity, a pattern suggesting age selection. Observed TCR beta diversity per million T cells fell roughly linearly with age, and a significant reduction was already apparent by age around 39. Because the CMV infection status of the donors was unknown, age-related changes in expanded clonotypes may potentially have been confounded. Estimates of total diversity based on one million sequenced T cells were considered lower bounds and underestimates.

The library was generated by 5' RACE. Instrument used: Illumina HiSeq 2500. A second roughly 7 to 12 cycle PCR used a sample-barcoded 5' primer and a J-beta primer mix. A unique molecular identifier was introduced onto each TCR beta cDNA molecule by a template-switch 5' adaptor carrying 12 random nucleotides. Each sample yielded at least 3 million CDR3-containing paired-end reads. All of the RNA was converted into first-strand cDNA using the Mint cDNA synthesis kit, with a TRBC-specific oligonucleotide serving as the primer. Following uracil-DNA glycosylase treatment, all cDNA underwent a first 18-cycle PCR with the universal primers M1SS and BC2_uni_R. In the authors' own workflow: For normalization, 1 million high-quality reads were randomly selected from each sample, with every read carrying a distinct molecular identifier. Instead of being binned into consensus sequences, reads that shared molecular identifiers were thrown out. MiTCR, run with a Q25 quality threshold and the strictest error-elimination algorithm, handled CDR3 identification, clonotype clustering and error correction. A nonparametric unseen species model using Euler transformation provided a lower-bound estimate of total TCR beta diversity. Starting from the raw public reads, TCRdb applied fastp trimming at Q25, assembled clones with MiXCR and retained in-frame beta chains. Each record represents a unique CDR3 protein, reported with the most common genes and DNA among its rows. TCRdb, not the original authors, processed these V and J calls. Within this sample are just over 1 million distinct CDR3 sequences, with 45% of them counted one time only. Approximately 19% of the sample belongs to the ten largest clones.

Inclusive of the bounding cysteine and phenylalanine, the CDR3 is 15 residues long. Only the CDR3 DNA is retained, 45 bases long and in frame from the first base. Relative to germline, V is 1 base shorter and J is 2 bases shorter, with 12 bases between their ends. CDR1 and CDR2 are drawn from the germline V gene: SGHRS, YFSETQ. The donors were 40 or so Caucasian individuals from Russia, aged roughly 6 to 95 years, who were systemically healthy. Approximately 10 milliliters of peripheral blood were collected from each donor into EDTA-treated Vacutainer tubes. PBMCs were isolated by Ficoll-Paque density-gradient centrifugation, with at least 7 million obtained per sample. Total RNA, at least 6 micrograms per sample, was extracted from PBMCs with Trizol reagent. The percentages of naive CD45RAhigh/CD27high T cells were determined by flow cytometry on a PBMC aliquot from every donor.

The origin of this receptor is a woman in her sixties in good health. The sequencing sample was made of blood. The chain employs TRBV5-1 and TRBJ1-1; TRBD1 is a possible D gene, resting on 5 matching bases. The nucleotide sequence reads as follows: TGCGCCAGCAGCTTGACCGTTGGGACTAACACTGAAGCTTTCTTT. Its protein is CASSLTVGTNTEAFF.